This T cell receptor (beta chain) was observed in a study of regulatory T cells in long-lasting Graves disease. Study-level background: Prior antithyroid drug treatment in newly diagnosed Graves' patients lasted under 3 months.

Study conclusions and caveats: Persistent-disease Graves' patients showed less TCR diversity than new cases.

Sequencing libraries for TCR beta were prepared with iRepertoire HTBI primers and Arm-PCR of CDR3 regions. TCRdb itself ran the multiplex PCR reads through MiXCR, one entry per CDR3 protein. This table has 680,000 or so distinct CDR3 sequences, approximately 15% appearing once. This clonotype was seen repeatedly, ten times or more. Its antigen is as yet unknown. The time point is: newly diagnosed GD, antithyroid drugs for less than 3 months. Making the TCR library involved RNA that had been extracted from PBMCs. The sample was also reused in another study, on T cells in Graves' hyperthyroidism and ophthalmopathy.

The TCR was taken from a woman aged 25 to 39 with Graves disease. The material was peripheral blood mononuclear cells (PBMCs), obtained at new diagnosis, from a patient treated with antithyroid drugs.

This CDR3 reads CASGVTGAVYGYTF. Here the CDR3 DNA reads TGTGCCAGCGGTGTAACGGGGGCGGTCTATGGCTACACCTTC. The chain links TRBV6-1 to TRBJ1-2; a weak D match, TRBD1 (6 bases). The length of the CDR3 is 14 residues. V was shortened by 8 bases and J by 4 bases, with 17 bases between the two germline ends. Looked up from germline, CDR1 is MNHNS and CDR2 is SASEGT.